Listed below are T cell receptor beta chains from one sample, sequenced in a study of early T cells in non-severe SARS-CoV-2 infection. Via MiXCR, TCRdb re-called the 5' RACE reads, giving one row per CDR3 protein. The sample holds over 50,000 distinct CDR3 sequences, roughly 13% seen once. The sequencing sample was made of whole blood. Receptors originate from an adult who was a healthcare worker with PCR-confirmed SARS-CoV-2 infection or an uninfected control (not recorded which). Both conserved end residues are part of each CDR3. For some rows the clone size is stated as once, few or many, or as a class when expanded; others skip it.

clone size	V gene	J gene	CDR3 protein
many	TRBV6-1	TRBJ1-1	CASNERLITEAFF
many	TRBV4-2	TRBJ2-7	CASSQPNYPGEQYF
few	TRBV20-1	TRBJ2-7	CSARTGSEQYF
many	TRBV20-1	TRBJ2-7	CSATPGTPGEQYF
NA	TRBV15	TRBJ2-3	CATSREAAQGDTQYF
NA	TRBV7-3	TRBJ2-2	CASSFNPAGAVGELFF
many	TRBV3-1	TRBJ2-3	CASSLSGSTDTQYF
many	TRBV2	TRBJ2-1	CASKLGQMFYNEQFF
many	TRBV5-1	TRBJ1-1	CASSLAGGRDVSAFF
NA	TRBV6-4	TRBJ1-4	CASSTLPGKKLFF
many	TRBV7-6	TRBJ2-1	CASSLGTPYSYNEQFF
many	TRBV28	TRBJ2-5	CASSPSGVLETQYF
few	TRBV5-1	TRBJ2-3	CASSRTGWADTQYF
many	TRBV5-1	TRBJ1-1	CASSPSGGMNTEAFF
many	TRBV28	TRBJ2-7	CASRDPGGVGYEQYF
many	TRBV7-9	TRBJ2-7	CASSGTAYEQYF
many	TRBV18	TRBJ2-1	CASSQVQQGLSRNEQFF
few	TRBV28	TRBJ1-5	CASRTDLWHQPQHF
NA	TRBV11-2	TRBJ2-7	CASSLFSREQYF
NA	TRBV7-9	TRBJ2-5	CASSSGQLVTRKTQYF
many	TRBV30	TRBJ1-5	CAWTRAGINQPQHF
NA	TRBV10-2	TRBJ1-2	CASSESGTLYGYTF
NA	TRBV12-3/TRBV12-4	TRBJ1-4	CASSFDIEEKLFF
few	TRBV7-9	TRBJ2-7	CASSFAGQIAGEQYF
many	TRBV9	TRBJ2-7	CASSGGREGPYEQYF
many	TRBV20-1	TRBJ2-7	CSATGLAGGPGEQYF
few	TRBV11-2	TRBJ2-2	CASSFAGRHRELFF
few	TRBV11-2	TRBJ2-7	CASSLGPGGSYEQYF
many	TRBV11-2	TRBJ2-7	CASSPGDLFWSYEQYF
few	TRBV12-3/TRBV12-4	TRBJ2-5	CASSPGPGETQYF
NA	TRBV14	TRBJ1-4	CASSPGPGRAEILFF
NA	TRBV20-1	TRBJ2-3	CSAREGGAADTQYF
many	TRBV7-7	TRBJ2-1	CASSLDRVNEQFF
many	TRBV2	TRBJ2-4	CASSEVYRLAKNIQYF
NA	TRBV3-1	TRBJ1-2	CASSQVRESGYTF
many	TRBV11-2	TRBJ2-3	CASSLDGGRAEDTQYF
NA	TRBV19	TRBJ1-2	CASSKQGRFNYGYTF
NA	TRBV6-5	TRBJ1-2	CASSSRTGNYGYTF
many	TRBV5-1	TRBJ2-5	CASSLGGVVETQYF
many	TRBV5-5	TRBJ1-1	CASSFRRQMNTEAFF
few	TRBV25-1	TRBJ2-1	CASRPPGLPLSEQFF
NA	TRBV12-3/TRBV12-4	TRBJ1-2	CASRPLGLRNGYTF
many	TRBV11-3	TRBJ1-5	CASSLGTGVAQPQHF
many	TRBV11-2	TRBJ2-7	CASSLGDYEQYF
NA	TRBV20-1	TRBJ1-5	CSALDREGNQPQHF
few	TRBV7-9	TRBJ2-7	CASSSRTSSEDEQYF
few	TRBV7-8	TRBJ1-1	CASSLRSLGDGEAFF
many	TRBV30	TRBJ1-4	CAWSVGRVSNEKLFF
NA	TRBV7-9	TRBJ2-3	CASREIDAQYF
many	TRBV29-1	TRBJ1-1	CSVERGRTEAFF
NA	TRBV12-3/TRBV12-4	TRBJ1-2	CASSLLSRATGSYGYTF